This TCR beta chain derives from a study of T cells and copy number aberrations in small-cell lung cancer. CDR1 and CDR2 (germline): SGHTA, FQGNSA. V was trimmed by 4 bases and J by 8 bases, leaving 14 bases between them. The CDR3 has 13 amino acids. Normal lung tissue came from at least 2 cm beyond the tumor margin and showed no malignant cells. The method was immunoSEQ multiplex PCR; TCRdb's version includes in-frame clones alone and lacks a portion of them. The sample contains about 2,600 clones, 80% to 85% of which appear only once. This TCR derives from a man in his forties with small cell lung cancer. Specimen: normal tissue next to the tumor. The genes are TRBV7-2 and TRBJ1-2; the D is unclear. The CDR3 DNA sequence: TGTGCCAGCAGCTCCGGGATCCCGACCGGCTACACCTTC. Encoded protein: CASSSGIPTGYTF.